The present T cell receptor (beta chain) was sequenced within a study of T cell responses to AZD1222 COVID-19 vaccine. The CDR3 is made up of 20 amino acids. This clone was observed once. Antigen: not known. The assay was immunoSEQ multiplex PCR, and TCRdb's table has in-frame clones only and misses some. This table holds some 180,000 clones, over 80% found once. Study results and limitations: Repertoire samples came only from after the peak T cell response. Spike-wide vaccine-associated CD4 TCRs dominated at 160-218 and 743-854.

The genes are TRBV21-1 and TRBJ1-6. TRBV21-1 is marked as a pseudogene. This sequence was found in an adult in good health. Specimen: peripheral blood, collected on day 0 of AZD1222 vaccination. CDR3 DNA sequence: TGTGCCAGCAGCGCCTTGGGAGGATTGGGCCGGAACTCCTATAATTCACCCCTCCACTTT. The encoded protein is CASSALGGLGRNSYNSPLHF.